One and the same sample provided the 5 T cell receptor beta chains below, sequenced in a study of blood T cell repertoires in COVID-19 (dated by TCRdb to 2020 to 2022). Receptor amplification or capture employed the immunoSEQ multiplex PCR assay. The table was pulled from immuneACCESS by TCRdb, which kept in-frame rearrangements only. Such tables lose some clones; where checked, under half of the loss comes from unresolved V genes, and the rest has no known cause. The sample table holds about 290,000 clones, of which roughly 91% were seen once. The ten largest clonotypes hold around 10% of the sample. Sequencing used peripheral blood. Receptor source: a woman in her 30s with COVID-19, enrolled during active disease.

The chain carries TRBV27 and TRBJ2-1, with 7 bases matching TRBD2. Germline V lookup: CDR1 MNHEY, CDR2 SMNVEV (reference sequence). V shed 6 bases and J 0 bases; nucleotides not matched to a gene: 8. This CDR3 spans 16 amino acids. CDR3 region: CASRLGGLSSYNEQFF. CDR3 coding DNA: TGTGCCAGCAGGTTGGGAGGGCTCAGCTCCTACAATGAGCAGTTCTTC.

The sample holds a few counts of this clone. V usage is TRBV10-3 and J usage is TRBJ2-5, with 16 positions matching TRBD2. CDR3 length equals 19 residues. From germline, CDR1 is ENHRY and CDR2 SYGVKD. J lost 3 bases, V lost 2 bases, and 9 bases had no gene match. The chain's CDR3 is CAISEVGLAGGRRKETQYF. CDR3 bases: TGTGCCATCAGTGAGGTGGGACTAGCGGGGGGGCGTAGGAAAGAGACCCAGTACTTC.

The rearrangement links TRBV19 to TRBJ2-1, with 8 bases aligning to TRBD2. The germline gives CDR1 LNHDA, CDR2 SQIVND (reference sequence). V trimming: 3 bases; J trimming: 5 bases; junction bases outside the gene matches: 3. This CDR3 spans 14 amino acids. The CDR3 sequence is CASSIGGGHNEQFF. CDR3 nucleotides: TGTGCCAGTAGTATCGGGGGGGGCCACAATGAGCAGTTCTTC.

This chain uses TRBV7-9 with TRBJ2-5; 11 nucleotides match TRBD2. The CDR3 extends over 14 amino acids. CDR1 SEHNR and CDR2 FQNEAQ come from the germline V gene (reference sequence). V gave up 5 bases and J gave up 3 bases; unmatched junction bases: 2. The DNA for the CDR3 is TGTGCCAGCAGCCCGGGACTAGCGGAAGAGACCCAGTACTTC. Protein product: CASSPGLAEETQYF.

The gene calls are TRBV2 and TRBJ2-1, with 9 nucleotides matching TRBD2. V lost 3 bases to trimming and J lost 6 bases; unmatched junction nucleotides: 12. The CDR3 extends over 17 amino acids. Germline V gives CDR1 SNHLY, CDR2 FYNNEI. This CDR3 is CASSDTLRGGLGNEQFF. CDR3 DNA sequence: TGTGCCAGCAGTGATACTTTGCGGGGGGGCCTCGGCAATGAGCAGTTCTTC.